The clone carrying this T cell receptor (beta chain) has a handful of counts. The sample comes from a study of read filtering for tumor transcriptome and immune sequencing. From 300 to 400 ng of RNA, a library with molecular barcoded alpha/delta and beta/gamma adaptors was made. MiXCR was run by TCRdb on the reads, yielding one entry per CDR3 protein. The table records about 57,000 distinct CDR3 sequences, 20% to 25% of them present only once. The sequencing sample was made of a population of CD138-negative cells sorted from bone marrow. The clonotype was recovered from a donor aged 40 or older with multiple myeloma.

The DNA of the CDR3 is TGTGCCAGCAGCCCTACAGTCATAGAGGGCTACACCTTC. It specifies CASSPTVIEGYTF. The chain combines TRBV12-3 or TRBV12-4 with TRBJ1-2; D gene uncertain. This CDR3 has 13 residues. V lost 6 bases, J lost 8 bases, and 16 bases lay in between.